These T cell receptor beta chains were read from a single sample in a study of shared clonotypes between healthy human individuals. Measured with immunoSEQ multiplex PCR; TCRdb has only the in-frame clones, and not every one. The sample has roughly 1,000,000 clones, around 78% seen once. Material: memory CD4+ T cells from PBMCs. These receptor sequences come from a man aged 18 to 30 in good health. Some clones in this sample may be carry-over from other donors' samples. Both conserved end residues are part of each CDR3. Fields, in order: V gene, clone size, D gene, J gene, CDR3 DNA, CDR3 protein. The D gene is left open where the match is weak. Where a row states a size, it is once, few, many or the class of an expanded clone; other rows omit it.

v_gene: TRBV5-1; abundance: once; d_gene: TRBD2; j_gene: TRBJ2-5; CDR3nt: TGCGCCAGCAGCTTGGATCCTAGCGGGATGGGGGAGACCCAGTACTTC; CDR3aa: CASSLDPSGMGETQYF
v_gene: TRBV2; abundance: NA; d_gene: NA; j_gene: TRBJ1-2; CDR3nt: TGTGCCAGCAGCGCAGGGAAGACCTATGGCTACACCTTC; CDR3aa: CASSAGKTYGYTF
v_gene: TRBV7-8; abundance: NA; d_gene: TRBD1; j_gene: TRBJ2-3; CDR3nt: TGTGCCAGCAGCGCCGGGACAGGGACTCTTTATAACTTCACAGATACGCAGTATTTT; CDR3aa: CASSAGTGTLYNFTDTQYF
v_gene: TRBV29-1; abundance: NA; d_gene: NA; j_gene: TRBJ2-7; CDR3nt: TGCAGCGTAATACCTGTAGGGACCTGGGGATCCTACGAGCAGTACTTC; CDR3aa: CSVIPVGTWGSYEQYF
v_gene: TRBV30; abundance: NA; d_gene: TRBD1; j_gene: TRBJ1-2; CDR3nt: TGTGCCTGGGGAACAGGGGGGATCTATGGCTACACCTTC; CDR3aa: CAWGTGGIYGYTF
v_gene: TRBV4-2; abundance: few; d_gene: NA; j_gene: TRBJ1-1; CDR3nt: TGTGCCAGCAGCCAAGGTCTGAGGAACACTGAAGCTTTCTTT; CDR3aa: CASSQGLRNTEAFF
v_gene: TRBV18; abundance: NA; d_gene: TRBD2; j_gene: TRBJ2-7; CDR3nt: TGTGCCAGCGGGACTAGCGGGGCTTACGAGCAGTACTTC; CDR3aa: CASGTSGAYEQYF
v_gene: TRBV28; abundance: NA; d_gene: NA; j_gene: TRBJ2-7; CDR3nt: TGTGCCAGCTTGGGGGCGATTTCGGACGAGCAGTACTTC; CDR3aa: CASLGAISDEQYF
v_gene: TRBV25-1; abundance: NA; d_gene: NA; j_gene: TRBJ1-3; CDR3nt: TGTGCCAGCAGTGAACACAGGGTTGGAAACACCATATATTTT; CDR3aa: CASSEHRVGNTIYF
v_gene: TRBV2; abundance: NA; d_gene: TRBD2; j_gene: TRBJ2-5; CDR3nt: TGTGCCAGCAGTGAATTCCTAGCGGGGGGCCAAGAGACCCAGTACTTC; CDR3aa: CASSEFLAGGQETQYF
v_gene: TRBV7-9; abundance: NA; d_gene: NA; j_gene: TRBJ1-5; CDR3nt: TGTGCCAGCAGCTTAGCGTTTCAGGGTGGCAATCAGCCCCAGCATTTT; CDR3aa: CASSLAFQGGNQPQHF
v_gene: TRBV6-5; abundance: NA; d_gene: TRBD2; j_gene: TRBJ2-5; CDR3nt: TGTGCCAGCAGTTCCTGGACTAGCGGGAGAGGGGGGGCCCAGTACTTC; CDR3aa: CASSSWTSGRGGAQYF
v_gene: TRBV6-6; abundance: NA; d_gene: NA; j_gene: TRBJ1-1; CDR3nt: TGTGCCATCAGAGGCAGGGAATACACTGAAGCTTTCTTT; CDR3aa: CAIRGREYTEAFF
v_gene: TRBV29-1; abundance: once; d_gene: NA; j_gene: TRBJ2-7; CDR3nt: TGCAGCGTTGGAGGGACAAATACCTACGAGCAGTACTTC; CDR3aa: CSVGGTNTYEQYF
v_gene: TRBV2; abundance: NA; d_gene: TRBD2; j_gene: TRBJ2-2; CDR3nt: TGTGCCAGCAGTTATAGCGGGGGGAACACCGGGGAGCTGTTTTTT; CDR3aa: CASSYSGGNTGELFF
v_gene: TRBV7-2; abundance: NA; d_gene: TRBD2; j_gene: TRBJ2-1; CDR3nt: TGTGCCAGCAGCCACCGAAGGCGACTAGCGTCGAATGAGCAGTTCTTC; CDR3aa: CASSHRRRLASNEQFF
v_gene: TRBV5-5; abundance: NA; d_gene: TRBD1; j_gene: TRBJ1-4; CDR3nt: TGTGCCAGCACCCCAAGACAGGGACATAATGATGAAAAACTGTTTTTT; CDR3aa: CASTPRQGHNDEKLFF
v_gene: TRBV4-2; abundance: NA; d_gene: TRBD2; j_gene: TRBJ2-1; CDR3nt: TGTGCCAGCAGCCAAGAGGGACTAGCGGGAGTGGTCCATGAGCAGTTCTTC; CDR3aa: CASSQEGLAGVVHEQFF
v_gene: TRBV11-2; abundance: NA; d_gene: TRBD2; j_gene: TRBJ2-7; CDR3nt: TGTGCCAGCAGCTCCGGGGGTTATTCTAGCGGGAGTTCTTACGAGCAGTACTTC; CDR3aa: CASSSGGYSSGSSYEQYF
v_gene: TRBV27; abundance: NA; d_gene: NA; j_gene: TRBJ2-7; CDR3nt: TGTGCCAGCAGATCGTGGGCCCAGGGCCGATACGAGCAGTACTTC; CDR3aa: CASRSWAQGRYEQYF
v_gene: TRBV18; abundance: NA; d_gene: TRBD1; j_gene: TRBJ2-7; CDR3nt: TGTGCCAGCTCACCACCCTGGGACAGGGACGAGCAGTACTTC; CDR3aa: CASSPPWDRDEQYF
v_gene: TRBV15; abundance: few; d_gene: TRBD1; j_gene: TRBJ1-2; CDR3nt: TGTGCCACCAGCAGATCGGACAGGCCCAGATTTGGCTACACCTTC; CDR3aa: CATSRSDRPRFGYTF